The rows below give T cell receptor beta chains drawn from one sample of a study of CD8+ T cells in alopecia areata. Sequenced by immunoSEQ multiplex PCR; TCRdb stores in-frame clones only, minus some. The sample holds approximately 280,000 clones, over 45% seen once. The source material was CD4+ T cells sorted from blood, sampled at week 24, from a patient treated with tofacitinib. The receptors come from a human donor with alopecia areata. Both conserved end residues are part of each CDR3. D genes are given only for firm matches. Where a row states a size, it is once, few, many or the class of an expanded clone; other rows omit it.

CASSQSGWGTDTQYF TGTGCCAGCAGCCAGTCAGGGTGGGGAACAGATACGCAGTATTTT . TRBJ2-3 . TRBV9
CASSLVPTSGGIADTQYF TGTGCCAGCAGCTTAGTGCCCACTAGCGGGGGCATCGCAGATACGCAGTATTTT TRBD2 TRBJ2-3 . TRBV7-2
CASSLREHNTEAFF TGTGCCAGCAGCCTGAGAGAACACAACACTGAAGCTTTCTTT . TRBJ1-1 . TRBV7-8
CASSLGGRSDTQYF TGTGCCAGCAGCTTAGGGGGGCGGTCAGATACGCAGTATTTT . TRBJ2-3 few TRBV5-4
CASSRLRGEKLFF TGTGCCAGTAGTCGTCTCCGAGGGGAAAAACTGTTTTTT . TRBJ1-4 . TRBV19
CASSQEGRLRVNEQFF TGCGCCAGCAGCCAAGAAGGGCGTTTGAGGGTCAATGAGCAGTTCTTC . TRBJ2-1 once TRBV4-1
CASSPGLPTYNEQFF TGTGCCAGCAGCCCGGGACTCCCGACCTACAATGAGCAGTTCTTC . TRBJ2-1 . TRBV7-8
CASISLAGGNNEQFF TGTGCCAGTATCAGCCTAGCGGGGGGGAACAATGAGCAGTTCTTC TRBD2 TRBJ2-1 few TRBV19
CASSSNMGFEGYTF TGTGCCAGCAGCTCGAACATGGGGTTTGAGGGCTACACCTTC . TRBJ1-2 . TRBV13
CSVGSKYTDTQYF TGCAGCGTTGGGTCTAAATACACAGATACGCAGTATTTT . TRBJ2-3 . TRBV29-1
CASSVYSGTGRYGYTF TGTGCCAGCAGTGTATACTCCGGGACAGGCCGCTATGGCTACACCTTC TRBD1 TRBJ1-2 . TRBV27
CASSRFNNEETQYF TGTGCCAGCAGCCGCTTCAACAACGAAGAGACCCAGTACTTC . TRBJ2-5 . TRBV13
CASSLRQGRTETQYF TGTGCCAGCAGCCTCAGACAGGGGAGGACGGAGACCCAGTACTTC TRBD1 TRBJ2-5 . TRBV13
CASSTRTTDTQYF TGTGCCAGCAGCACCCGAACCACAGATACGCAGTATTTT . TRBJ2-3 few TRBV11-2
CASSATTDTQYF TGTGCCAGCAGCGCAACCACAGATACGCAGTATTTT . TRBJ2-3 . TRBV7-9
CASVGPAGSPLHF TGTGCCAGCGTGGGCCCGGCGGGTTCACCCCTCCACTTT . TRBJ1-6 . TRBV2
CASSLGQGPIREAFF TGCGCCAGCAGCTTGGGACAGGGGCCAATCCGTGAAGCTTTCTTT TRBD1 TRBJ1-1 . TRBV5-1
CASSPGRGRSTEAFF TGTGCCAGCAGCCCAGGGCGGGGGAGAAGTACTGAAGCTTTCTTT . TRBJ1-1 few TRBV7-8